The 16 T cell receptor beta chains reported below all come from one sample, sequenced in a study of control samples from healthy donors and cancer patients. The repertoire was sequenced with immunoSEQ multiplex PCR; TCRdb's copy has only in-frame clones and lacks some. The table has approximately 100,000 clones, around nine tenths seen once. Sequenced sample: blood. Receptors were obtained from a man aged 30 to 39 in good health.

The CDR3 here is CASSLVPGQPFDEQFF. As DNA, the CDR3 is TGTGCCAGCAGCTTAGTCCCGGGACAACCTTTCGATGAGCAGTTCTTC. The gene calls are TRBV11-2 and TRBJ2-1; TRBD1 is a possible D gene (6 bases). CDR1 SGHAT and CDR2 FQNNGV come from the germline V gene. V gave up 1 base and J gave up 8 bases, with 18 bases separating them. There are 16 residues in the CDR3.

This chain connects TRBV27 to TRBJ2-7, with D unclear. Trimming pared 0 bases from V and 5 bases from J, leaving 8 bases between. Germline lookup yields CDR1 MNHEY and CDR2 SMNVEV (reference sequence). The CDR3 is 13 amino acids. The chain's CDR3 is CASSLSAPHEQYF. For the CDR3, the DNA is TGTGCCAGCAGTTTATCGGCCCCCCACGAGCAGTACTTC.

This clone is a singleton in its sample. This chain links TRBV11-2 with TRBJ1-4; D uncertain. Germline CDR1 is SGHAT and CDR2 is FQNNGV. Trimming shortened V by 3 bases and J by 6 bases, and 11 bases separated the two germline ends. The CDR3 spans 14 residues. CDR3 coding DNA: TGTGCCAGCAGCTTTGACACGGGAGATGAAAAACTGTTTTTT. Amino acid sequence: CASSFDTGDEKLFF.

The rearrangement links TRBV5-1 to TRBJ1-1; D is ambiguous. The CDR3 runs 16 residues. The ends were cut back, 2 bases at V and 0 bases at J, with 14 bases in the middle. Germline V gene lookup returns CDR1 SGHRS and CDR2 YFSETQ. The CDR3 DNA follows: TGCGCCAGCAGCTTACTTCCCTCTCCCATGAACACTGAAGCTTTCTTT. Protein product: CASSLLPSPMNTEAFF.

The chain has TRBV7-2 and TRBJ2-7; 7 bases align to TRBD1. The CDR3 sequence is 14 residues long. Germline V gives CDR1 SGHTA, CDR2 FQGNSA. V shed 4 bases, J shed 3 bases, and the junction held 6 bases outside the gene matches. CDR3 protein: CASSSGTVSYEQYF. The CDR3 coding sequence is TGTGCCAGCAGCTCCGGGACAGTCAGCTACGAGCAGTACTTC.

V gene TRBV10-1 combines with J gene TRBJ1-2; D gene uncertain. V was trimmed by 2 bases and J by 4 bases, leaving 8 bases between them. The CDR3 contains 13 residues. The germline gives CDR1 WNHNN, CDR2 SYGVQD (reference sequence). The CDR3: CASSEHRGYGYTF. Written as DNA, the CDR3 is TGCGCCAGCAGTGAGCACAGAGGCTATGGCTACACCTTC.

This chain connects TRBV28 to TRBJ2-7; a weak D match, TRBD2 (5 bases). This CDR3 contains 14 residues. The V gene lost 5 bases and the J gene lost 4 bases, with 15 bases spanning the gap. Germline CDR1 is MDHEN and CDR2 is SYDVKM. CDR3 amino acids: CASSQAEVPYEQYF. In DNA, the CDR3 is TGTGCCAGCAGTCAAGCGGAGGTCCCATACGAGCAGTACTTC.

The J gene is TRBJ2-1, the V gene TRBV2; D is uncertain. The CDR3 consists of 12 residues. Per germline, CDR1 SNHLY and CDR2 FYNNEI. Trimming left V 2 bases short and J 7 bases short, with 6 bases between. In nucleotides, the CDR3 is TGTGCCAGCAGTGAATTGGGGAATGAGCAGTTCTTC. Amino acid sequence: CASSELGNEQFF. Complete variable domain (other parts from reference TRBV2 and TRBJ2-1): EPEVTQTPSHQVTQMGQEVILRCVPISNHLYFYWYRQILGQKVEFLVSFYNNEISEKSEIFDDQFSVERPDGSNFTLKIRSTKLEDSAMYFCASSELGNEQFFGPGTRLTVL.

The chain carries TRBV5-8 and TRBJ2-5, with 9 bases matching TRBD1. Germline V gene lookup returns CDR1 SGHTS and CDR2 YDEGEE. V was pared by 4 bases and J by 2 bases, with 9 bases of the junction left unmatched. The CDR3 covers 16 residues. CDR3 sequence (DNA): TGTGCCAGCAGCAAAGACTTGACAGGGGGACAAGAGACCCAGTACTTC. It encodes CASSKDLTGGQETQYF. The whole variable domain, filled in from reference TRBV5-8 and TRBJ2-5, reads EAGVTQSPTHLIKTRGQQATLRCSPISGHTSVYWYQQALGLGLQFLLWYDEGEERNRGNFPPRFSGRQFPNYSSELNVNALELEDSALYLCASSKDLTGGQETQYFGPGTRLLVL.

Points on this clone: At the DNA level, this CDR3 is encoded by other sequences in the same sample as well. The gene calls are TRBV5-1 and TRBJ1-1, with D perhaps TRBD1 (5 bases). V was cut by 4 bases and J by 2 bases, with 9 bases left in between. This CDR3 is built from 13 residues. Germline V lookup: CDR1 SGHRS, CDR2 YFSETQ. This CDR3 is CASSLTANTEAFF. The CDR3 DNA reads TGCGCCAGCAGCCTGACAGCTAACACTGAAGCTTTCTTT.

The CDR3 DNA follows: TGTGCCAGCAGCCAACAGGGGGCGTATGGCTACACCTTC. It translates to CASSQQGAYGYTF. V and J are TRBV4-2 and TRBJ1-2, with 8 bases lining up with TRBD1. The CDR3 has 13 residues. Germline V CDR1 and CDR2: LGHNA, YNFKEQ. Trimming at V came to 2 bases and at J to 5 bases, leaving 1 base not matched to a gene.

The chain is built from TRBV28 and TRBJ2-1, with 7 positions matching TRBD2. This CDR3 contains 15 residues. Germline V gene sequence: CDR1 MDHEN, CDR2 SYDVKM. The ends lost 3 bases at V and 0 bases at J; junction bases unmatched: 2. In nucleotides, the CDR3 is TGTGCCAGCAGTTTTCGGGGGGTCTCCTACAATGAGCAGTTCTTC. Translating gives CASSFRGVSYNEQFF.

The chain couples TRBV7-8 to TRBJ2-1; 15 bases are shared with TRBD2. Per germline, CDR1 SGHVS and CDR2 FQNEAQ. The CDR3 sequence is 16 residues long. With V trimmed by 3 bases and J by 6 bases, 3 bases remained unmatched. The CDR3 DNA reads TGTGCCAGCAGCTTCCGGACTAGCGGGAGGGCCAATGAGCAGTTCTTC. Protein sequence: CASSFRTSGRANEQFF.

CDR3 region: CASTVGTSFYEQYF. CDR3 DNA sequence: TGTGCCAGCACGGTAGGGACTAGCTTCTACGAGCAGTACTTC. The chain links TRBV28 to TRBJ2-7; 9 bases agree with TRBD2. The J segment lost 3 bases and the V segment lost 7 bases, leaving 7 bases of the junction unmatched. The CDR3 extends over 14 amino acids. CDR1 MDHEN and CDR2 SYDVKM come from the germline V gene.

The V gene is TRBV19, the J gene TRBJ1-2, with TRBD1 matching 7 bases. The CDR3 consists of 16 residues. V dropped 5 bases and J dropped 4; count of bases not matched to a gene: 13. Germline CDR1 and CDR2: LNHDA and SQIVND (reference sequence). The CDR3 DNA reads TGTGCCAGTAGTGCCCGAAGACAGGGCGAAGGCTATGGCTACACCTTC. This sequence encodes CASSARRQGEGYGYTF.

Points on this clone: One junction end disagrees with the germline gene, perhaps due to a read error. The genes are TRBV18 and TRBJ2-1; D remains ambiguous. CDR1 is KGHSH, CDR2 LQKENI, per germline. CDR3 length equals 16 residues. The CDR3 DNA follows: TGTGCCAGCTCCCCACGTCTCGGGCCGACGAGCGATGAGCAGTTCTTC. Protein product: CASSPRLGPTSDEQFF.